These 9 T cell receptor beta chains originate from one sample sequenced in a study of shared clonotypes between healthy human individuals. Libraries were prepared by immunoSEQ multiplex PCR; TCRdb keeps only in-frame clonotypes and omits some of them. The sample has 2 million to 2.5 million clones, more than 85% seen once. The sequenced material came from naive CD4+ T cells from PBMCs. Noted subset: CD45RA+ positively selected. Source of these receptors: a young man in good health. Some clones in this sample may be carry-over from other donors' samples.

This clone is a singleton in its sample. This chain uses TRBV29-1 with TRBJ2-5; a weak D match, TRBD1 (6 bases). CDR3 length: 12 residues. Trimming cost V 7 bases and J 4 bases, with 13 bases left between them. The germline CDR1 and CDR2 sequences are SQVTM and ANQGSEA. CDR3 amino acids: CSETTGGETQYF. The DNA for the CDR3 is TGCAGCGAAACGACAGGTGGAGAGACCCAGTACTTC. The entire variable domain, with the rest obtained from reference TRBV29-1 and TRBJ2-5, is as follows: SAVISQKPSRDICQRGTSLTIQCQVDSQVTMMFWYRQQPGQSLTLIATANQGSEATYESGFVIDKFPISRPNLTFSTLTVSNMSPEDSSIYLCSETTGGETQYFGPGTRLLVL.

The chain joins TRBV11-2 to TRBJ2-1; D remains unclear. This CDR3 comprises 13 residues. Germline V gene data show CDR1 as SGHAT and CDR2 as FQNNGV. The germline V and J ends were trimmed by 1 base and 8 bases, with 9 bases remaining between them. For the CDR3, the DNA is TGTGCCAGCAGCTTAGGACTCTGGGATGAGCAGTTCTTC. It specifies CASSLGLWDEQFF.

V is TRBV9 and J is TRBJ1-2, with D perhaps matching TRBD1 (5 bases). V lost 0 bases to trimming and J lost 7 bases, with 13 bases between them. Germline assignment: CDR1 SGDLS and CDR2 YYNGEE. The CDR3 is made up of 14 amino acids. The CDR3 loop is CASSVGFIGAGYTF. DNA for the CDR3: TGTGCCAGCAGCGTAGGTTTCATCGGGGCTGGCTACACCTTC.

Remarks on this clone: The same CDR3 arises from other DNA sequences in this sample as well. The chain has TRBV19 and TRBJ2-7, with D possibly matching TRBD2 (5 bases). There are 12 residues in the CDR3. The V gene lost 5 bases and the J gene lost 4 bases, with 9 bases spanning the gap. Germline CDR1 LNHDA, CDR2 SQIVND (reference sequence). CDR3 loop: CASSRGFYEQYF. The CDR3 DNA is TGTGCCAGTAGTCGGGGTTTTTACGAGCAGTACTTC.

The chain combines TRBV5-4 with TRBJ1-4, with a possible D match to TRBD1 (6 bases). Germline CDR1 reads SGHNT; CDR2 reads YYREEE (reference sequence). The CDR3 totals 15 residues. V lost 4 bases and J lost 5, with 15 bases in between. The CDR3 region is CASSPTGARNEKLFF. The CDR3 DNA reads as TGTGCCAGCAGCCCGACGGGGGCCAGGAATGAAAAACTGTTTTTT.

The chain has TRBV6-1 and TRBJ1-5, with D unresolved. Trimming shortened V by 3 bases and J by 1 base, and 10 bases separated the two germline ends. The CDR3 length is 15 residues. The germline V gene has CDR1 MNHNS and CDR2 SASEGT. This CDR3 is CASSEPGRSNQPQHF. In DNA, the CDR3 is TGTGCCAGCAGTGAGCCGGGCCGGAGCAATCAGCCCCAGCATTTT.

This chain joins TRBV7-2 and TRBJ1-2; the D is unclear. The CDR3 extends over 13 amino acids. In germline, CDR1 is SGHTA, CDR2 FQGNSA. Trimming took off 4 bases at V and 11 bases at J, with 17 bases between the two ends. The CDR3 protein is CASSSQFERNYTF. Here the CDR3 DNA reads TGTGCCAGCAGCTCCCAATTCGAGCGTAATTACACCTTC.

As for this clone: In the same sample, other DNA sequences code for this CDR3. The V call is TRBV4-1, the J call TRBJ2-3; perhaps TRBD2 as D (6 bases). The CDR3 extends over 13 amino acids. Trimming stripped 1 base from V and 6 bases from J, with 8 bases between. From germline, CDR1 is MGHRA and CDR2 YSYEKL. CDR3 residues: CASSQAGTDTQYF. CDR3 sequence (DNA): TGCGCCAGCAGCCAAGCGGGGACTGATACGCAGTATTTT.

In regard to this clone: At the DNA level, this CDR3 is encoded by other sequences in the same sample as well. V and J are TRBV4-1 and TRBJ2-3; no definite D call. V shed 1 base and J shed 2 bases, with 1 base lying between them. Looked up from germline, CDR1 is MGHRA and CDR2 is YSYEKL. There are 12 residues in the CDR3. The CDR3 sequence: CASSQVTDTQYF. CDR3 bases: TGCGCCAGCAGCCAAGTCACAGATACGCAGTATTTT.